The rows below give T cell receptor beta chains drawn from one sample of a study of CD8 T cells in ankylosing spondylitis. TCRdb reanalysed the 5' RACE reads using MiXCR and keeps one entry per CDR3 protein. The table includes roughly 69,000 distinct CDR3 sequences, about 5% detected once. Sequenced input: blood, either unsorted or a sorted T cell fraction (not recorded which). The receptors shown here come from a male donor with ankylosing spondylitis or in good health (not recorded which). Both conserved end residues are part of each CDR3. The D gene is left open where the match is weak. A clone size is listed for some rows: how often the clone was seen (once, few, many), or a class if it is expanded.

>many|TRBV9|TRBD1|TRBJ2-2
CASSVGTGTGELFF
TGTGCCAGCAGCGTCGGGACAGGGACCGGGGAGCTGTTTTTT
>many|TRBV5-5|TRBD1|TRBJ1-2
CASSTSGTGSRSGYTF
TGTGCCAGCAGCACGTCCGGGACAGGGTCAAGGAGTGGCTACACCTTC
>many|TRBV20-1|.|TRBJ2-4
CSALRQSSGAKNIQYF
TGCAGTGCCCTTCGACAGTCCAGCGGAGCCAAAAACATTCAGTACTTC
>many|TRBV27|.|TRBJ2-1
CASSADRFSVQFF
TGTGCCAGCAGTGCCGACAGGTTTTCGGTGCAGTTCTTC
>many|TRBV12-3/TRBV12-4|.|TRBJ1-1
CASSLTADKAFF
TGTGCCAGCAGTTTAACTGCAGATAAGGCTTTCTTT
>many|TRBV9|TRBD1|TRBJ1-4
CASSARGQINEKLFF
TGTGCCAGCAGCGCCCGGGGACAGATTAATGAAAAACTGTTTTTT
>.|TRBV7-9|TRBD1|TRBJ2-7
CASSFAGTATTYEQYF
TGTGCCAGCAGCTTTGCCGGGACAGCAACCACCTACGAGCAGTACTTC
>many|TRBV20-1|.|TRBJ2-5
CSARAGHITTQETQYF
TGCAGTGCTAGAGCGGGGCATATTACAACCCAAGAGACCCAGTACTTC
>many|TRBV30|.|TRBJ2-7
CAWSLDHYEQYF
TGTGCCTGGAGCCTCGACCACTACGAGCAGTACTTC
>many|TRBV18|.|TRBJ2-4
CASSPLPGVVKNIQYF
TGTGCCAGCTCACCATTACCAGGAGTAGTCAAAAACATTCAGTACTTC
>many|TRBV5-1|.|TRBJ1-6
CASSSQGPNSPLHF
TGCGCCAGCAGCTCGCAGGGACCTAATTCACCCCTCCACTTT
>many|TRBV5-1|TRBD1|TRBJ2-7
CASSTRTGSYEQYF
TGCGCCAGCAGCACTCGGACAGGATCCTACGAGCAGTACTTC
>few|TRBV11-3|TRBD2|TRBJ2-7
CASSLGLAAYEQYF
TGTGCCAGCAGCTTAGGACTAGCCGCCTACGAGCAGTACTTC
>many|TRBV6-1|.|TRBJ1-2
CASNSQGSNYGYTF
TGTGCCAGCAACTCACAGGGTTCTAACTATGGCTACACCTTC
>many|TRBV6-5|.|TRBJ1-1
CASGGAFF
TGTGCCAGTGGGGGGGCTTTCTTT
>many|TRBV12-3/TRBV12-4|TRBD1|TRBJ1-6
CASRDRSQGGPLHF
TGTGCCAGCAGGGACCGTTCCCAGGGGGGACCCCTCCACTTT
>many|TRBV10-3|.|TRBJ2-3
CAISESGGAENTQYF
TGTGCCATCAGTGAGTCTGGGGGGGCAGAAAATACGCAGTATTTT
>many|TRBV11-3|.|TRBJ1-1
CASSLYNLNTEAFF
TGTGCCAGCAGCTTATATAATTTGAACACTGAAGCTTTCTTT
>many|TRBV5-6|TRBD2|TRBJ2-3
CASSFLAGGSSTDTQYF
TGTGCCAGCAGCTTTCTAGCGGGGGGATCAAGCACAGATACGCAGTATTTT
>many|TRBV6-1|.|TRBJ2-5
CASSGGIQETQYF
TGTGCCAGCAGTGGGGGGATCCAAGAGACCCAGTACTTC
>many|TRBV5-1|TRBD2|TRBJ2-1
CASSLRLAGGSSYNEQFF
TGCGCCAGCAGCTTGCGTCTAGCGGGGGGCTCCTCCTACAATGAGCAGTTCTTC
>many|TRBV30|.|TRBJ2-7
CAWGSGQGYEQYF
TGTGCCTGGGGTAGCGGACAAGGCTACGAGCAGTACTTC
>many|TRBV5-1|TRBD1|TRBJ1-1
CASQQGANTEAFF
TGCGCCAGTCAACAGGGGGCGAACACTGAAGCTTTCTTT
>.|TRBV7-8|.|TRBJ2-1
CASSFQDKADYNEQFF
TGTGCCAGCAGCTTTCAGGACAAGGCCGATTACAATGAGCAGTTCTTC
>many|TRBV5-1|TRBD1|TRBJ2-1
CASSWNVGTGTNEQFF
TGCGCCAGCAGCTGGAATGTCGGGACAGGGACCAATGAGCAGTTCTTC
>many|TRBV14|.|TRBJ2-7
CASSHTGKQAYEQYF
TGTGCCAGCAGTCACACAGGGAAACAAGCCTACGAGCAGTACTTC
>many|TRBV7-8|.|TRBJ2-5
CASAGSAQETQYF
TGTGCCAGTGCGGGGTCAGCTCAAGAGACCCAGTACTTC
>many|TRBV14|.|TRBJ2-2
CASSQGNTGELFF
TGTGCCAGCAGCCAGGGGAACACCGGGGAGCTGTTTTTT
>many|TRBV10-3|TRBD1|TRBJ2-1
CAISDGQGLQFF
TGTGCCATCAGTGATGGACAGGGGCTACAATTCTTC
>few|TRBV6-6|TRBD2|TRBJ2-7
CASSQTSGGYEQYF
TGTGCCAGCAGTCAGACTAGCGGGGGCTACGAGCAGTACTTC
>many|TRBV11-2|.|TRBJ1-1
CASSSLTRRNTEAFF
TGTGCCAGCAGCTCCCTGACCCGGAGGAACACTGAAGCTTTCTTT
>few|TRBV15|TRBD2|TRBJ2-3
CATSPMTSGGKDTQYF
TGTGCCACCAGCCCTATGACTAGCGGGGGGAAGGATACGCAGTATTTT
>many|TRBV3-1|.|TRBJ1-5
CASSQGVGGNQPQHF
TGTGCCAGCAGCCAGGGGGTCGGAGGCAATCAGCCCCAGCATTTT
>many|TRBV24-1|.|TRBJ2-3
CATSDPLGRPQDTQYF
TGTGCCACCAGTGACCCGCTGGGCAGGCCCCAAGATACGCAGTATTTT
>many|TRBV20-1|TRBD1|TRBJ2-7
CSAPGLQGADEQYF
TGCAGTGCTCCCGGATTACAGGGGGCCGACGAGCAGTACTTC
>many|TRBV15|.|TRBJ1-5
CATSDPTDDQPQHF
TGTGCCACCTCCGACCCGACAGACGATCAGCCCCAGCATTTT
>many|TRBV7-2|.|TRBJ2-3
CASSLGLAPPSTDTQYF
TGTGCCAGCAGCTTGGGTTTAGCTCCACCGAGCACAGATACGCAGTATTTT
>many|TRBV3-1|.|TRBJ1-4
CASSPRTVFNEKLFF
TGTGCCAGCAGCCCTAGGACGGTTTTCAATGAAAAACTGTTTTTT
>many|TRBV7-2|TRBD2|TRBJ2-3
CASSSAGGDIDTQYF
TGTGCCAGCAGCTCAGCGGGGGGTGATATAGATACGCAGTATTTT
>many|TRBV12-3/TRBV12-4|.|TRBJ2-3
CASSFGSDTQYF
TGTGCCAGCAGTTTTGGGTCAGATACGCAGTATTTT
>many|TRBV6-5|TRBD2|TRBJ2-3
CASSSRLAGDRDTQYF
TGTGCCAGCAGTTCCCGACTAGCGGGGGACCGGGATACGCAGTATTTT
>many|TRBV20-1|.|TRBJ2-3
CSAPNALFIGQTTQYF
TGCAGTGCTCCGAACGCCCTATTTATCGGGCAGACTACGCAGTATTTT
>many|TRBV27|.|TRBJ2-7
CASSPLGAGRYEQYF
TGTGCCAGCAGTCCCCTCGGGGCAGGGCGGTACGAGCAGTACTTC
>many|TRBV20-1|.|TRBJ2-3
CSARPLARDTDTQYF
TGCAGTGCTAGACCACTAGCTCGGGACACAGATACGCAGTATTTT
>many|TRBV19|.|TRBJ1-6
CASNGALDNSPLHF
TGTGCCAGTAATGGGGCTCTCGATAATTCACCCCTCCACTTT